A selection of T cell receptor beta chains follows, all from one sample in a study of T cell responses to AZD1222 COVID-19 vaccine. Assay used: immunoSEQ multiplex PCR; TCRdb lists only in-frame clones, some missing. The sample holds under 130,000 clones, roughly 91% seen once. The sample consisted of peripheral blood, taken on day 0 of AZD1222 vaccination. The receptors originated from an adult in good health. Each CDR3 is given with its conserved first and last residue. D genes are given only for firm matches. Where a row states a size, it is once, few, many or the class of an expanded clone; other rows omit it.

clone_size j_call d_call v_call cdr3_nt cdr3_aa
NA TRBJ2-5 NA TRBV4-1 TGCGCCAGCAGCCACCCGTTAGCAGGGGAGACCCAGTACTTC CASSHPLAGETQYF
NA TRBJ1-3 NA TRBV28 TGTGCCAGCAGTTTACCCGGGTCTGGAAACACCATATATTTT CASSLPGSGNTIYF
NA TRBJ2-7 TRBD2 TRBV3-1/TRBV3-2 TGTGCCAGCAGCCAACTCGGGACTAGCAGTTACGAGCAGTACTTC CASSQLGTSSYEQYF
NA TRBJ1-4 NA TRBV28 TGTGCCAGTATGGGGGCAGGGGAAAATGAAAAACTGTTTTTT CASMGAGENEKLFF
NA TRBJ2-7 NA TRBV28 TGTGCCAGCAGTATATCACAGGGGGGGACCTACGAGCAGTACTTC CASSISQGGTYEQYF
once TRBJ2-4 TRBD2 TRBV7-7 TGTGCCAGCAGCCCCTCCGGGACTAGCGGGAGGGCCAGGGCCAAAAACATTCAGTACTTC CASSPSGTSGRARAKNIQYF
NA TRBJ2-1 NA TRBV19 TGTGCCAGTAGTCCTCAGCCCCCGAGCTCCTACAATGAGCAGTTCTTC CASSPQPPSSYNEQFF
once TRBJ2-1 TRBD1 TRBV5-1 TGCGCCAGCAGCTTGGCCGGGACAGGGGCCCTACTCGGCAACAATGAGCAGTTCTTC CASSLAGTGALLGNNEQFF
NA TRBJ2-7 TRBD2 TRBV27 TGTGCCAGCAGTTCGGGACTAGCGGGAGGGTCGGGGTACGAGCAGTACTTC CASSSGLAGGSGYEQYF
NA TRBJ2-1 TRBD2 TRBV6-4 TGTGCCACCCGAGCGGGAGGGCCGAGTGAGCAGTTCTTC CATRAGGPSEQFF
few TRBJ2-3 TRBD2 TRBV4-3 TGCGCCAGCAGCCCCCAGCGGGAGGGGGGGGGCGCAGATACGCAGTATTTT CASSPQREGGGADTQYF
NA TRBJ1-1 NA TRBV7-2 TGTGCCAGCAGCTTAGGATTAGGGCGTAGTGAAGCTTTCTTT CASSLGLGRSEAFF
NA TRBJ1-3 NA TRBV19 TGTGCCAGTAGTGTGGACCCATCGGGAAACACCATATATTTT CASSVDPSGNTIYF
few TRBJ1-1 TRBD1 TRBV7-9 TGTGCCAGCAGGACGGACAGGGGGGAGAGAGGATCTATGAACACTGAAGCTTTCTTT CASRTDRGERGSMNTEAFF
NA TRBJ1-6 NA TRBV5-4 TGTGCCAGCAGCTTGACAGGGCGGGAATCACCCCTCCACTTT CASSLTGRESPLHF
NA TRBJ2-1 TRBD2 TRBV19 TGTGCCAGTAGACTAGCGGGAAACTACAATGAGCAGTTCTTC CASRLAGNYNEQFF
NA TRBJ1-2 NA TRBV28 TGTGCCAGCAGTTCGGACAGCGACACCCCTAACTATGGCTACACCTTC CASSSDSDTPNYGYTF
NA TRBJ1-1 NA TRBV11-2 TGTGCCAGCAGGAAGGCCACGTGGGGGGAAGAGAACACTGAAGCTTTCTTT CASRKATWGEENTEAFF
NA TRBJ1-6 TRBD1 TRBV30 TGTGCCTGGAAGGGGCAGGGGGCTTCACCCCTCCACTTT CAWKGQGASPLHF
NA TRBJ2-1 NA TRBV27 TGTGCCAGCAGTTTTTGGGTGGGGAATGAGCAGTTCTTC CASSFWVGNEQFF
NA TRBJ2-2 TRBD1 TRBV3-1/TRBV3-2 TGTGCCAGCAGCCAAGACTGGGGACAGGGGACAACCGGGGAGCTGTTTTTT CASSQDWGQGTTGELFF
once TRBJ1-6 NA TRBV12-3/TRBV12-4 TGTGCCAGCAGTCCTACAGGGTTCTCACCCCTCCACTTT CASSPTGFSPLHF
NA TRBJ2-7 NA TRBV28 TGTGCCAGCAGGCGTCTGGGGGGCTCCTCCTACGAGCAGTACTTC CASRRLGGSSYEQYF
NA TRBJ1-1 TRBD1 TRBV19 TGTGCCAGTAGTGGACAGGGAGGGAACACTGAAGCTTTCTTT CASSGQGGNTEAFF
NA TRBJ2-1 TRBD2 TRBV10-3 TGTGCCATCAGTAACCTAGCGGGGTCGAATGAGCAGTTCTTC CAISNLAGSNEQFF
NA TRBJ1-2 TRBD1 TRBV30 TGTGCCTGGAGACCCGGACAGGGCTATGGCTACACCTTC CAWRPGQGYGYTF
NA TRBJ1-4 NA TRBV29-1 TGCAGCGTTGAAGATCCTGGGGCCAGGTTTGGAAAACTGTTTTTT CSVEDPGARFGKLFF
NA TRBJ1-4 NA TRBV28 TGTGCCAGCAGGAGGGGGGCAGGGATCGCAACTAATGAAAAACTGTTTTTT CASRRGAGIATNEKLFF
NA TRBJ2-3 NA TRBV29-1 TGCAGCGTTTGGGGGTTTCGGCGGAGTATTACTTCTAGCACAGATACGCAGTATTTT CSVWGFRRSITSSTDTQYF
NA TRBJ2-7 NA TRBV12-3/TRBV12-4 TGTGCCAGCACCCGAAATTCCTACGAGCAGTACTTC CASTRNSYEQYF
once TRBJ2-5 NA TRBV4-1 TGCGCCAGCAGCCCAGAGACCCCGGAAGAGACCCAGTACTTC CASSPETPEETQYF
once TRBJ1-1 NA TRBV7-3 TGTGCCAGCAGCCTGACAGTGAACACTGAAGCTTTCTTT CASSLTVNTEAFF
NA TRBJ1-5 NA TRBV29-1 TGCAGCGTTGTCTGGGGGAGCAATCAGCCCCAGCATTTT CSVVWGSNQPQHF
few TRBJ1-1 NA TRBV11-1 TGTGCCAGCAGCTTACAGGGTCTCGCTGAAGCTTTCTTT CASSLQGLAEAFF
NA TRBJ1-5 TRBD1 TRBV6-6 TGTGCCAGCAGGAGCACAGGGGAGGGCAATCAGCCCCAGCATTTT CASRSTGEGNQPQHF
NA TRBJ1-2 TRBD1 TRBV18 TGTGCCAGCTCCTCCACGACAGGGAACTATGGCTACACCTTC CASSSTTGNYGYTF
NA TRBJ2-1 NA TRBV27 TGTGCCAGCAGTCTAAACCTCTACAATGAGCAGTTCTTC CASSLNLYNEQFF
NA TRBJ1-2 NA TRBV10-3 TGTGCCAACGGACGGGGGGCTGCTGGTGGCTACACCTTC CANGRGAAGGYTF
NA TRBJ2-1 TRBD1 TRBV6-5 TGTGCCAGCAGTTACCAGACAGGGGGCCTCGATGAGCAGTTCTTC CASSYQTGGLDEQFF
NA TRBJ1-5 NA TRBV2 TGTGCCAGCAGTGAATGGCTACAGGGAATGGGGCCCCAGCATTTT CASSEWLQGMGPQHF
NA TRBJ2-7 NA TRBV19 TGTGCCAGTAGTATGAGGCAGGGCAGCGGCGAGCAGTACTTC CASSMRQGSGEQYF
NA TRBJ1-6 TRBD1 TRBV7-8 TGTGCCAGCAGTTTACAGGGGAAAGACTCACCCCTCCACTTT CASSLQGKDSPLHF
NA TRBJ1-5 TRBD1 TRBV6-5 TGTGCCAGCAGGAAGGGACAGGTCAATCAGCCCCAGCATTTT CASRKGQVNQPQHF
NA TRBJ2-6 NA TRBV29-1 TGCAGCGTTTATTCTGGGGCCAACGTCCTGACTTTC CSVYSGANVLTF
few TRBJ1-6 NA TRBV7-8 TGTGCCAGCAGCCGAACGACAGGCTCCTATAATTCACCCCTCCACTTT CASSRTTGSYNSPLHF
NA TRBJ2-2 NA TRBV28 TGTGCCAGCATACCGGGCGAACCGAACACCGGGGAGCTGTTTTTT CASIPGEPNTGELFF
once TRBJ2-7 NA TRBV3-1/TRBV3-2 TGTGCCAGCAGCCAAGACCCGAACTACGAGCAGTACTTC CASSQDPNYEQYF